Presented here are 20 T cell receptor beta chains from one specimen sequenced in a study of blood T cell repertoires in COVID-19. The assay was immunoSEQ multiplex PCR, and TCRdb's table has in-frame clones only and misses some. Here the sample spans just under 250,000 clones, about 86% being singletons. The sequencing input was peripheral blood. These receptor sequences come from a woman in her twenties or thirties who had recovered from COVID-19.

This clone has just one count. The rearrangement links TRBV2 to TRBJ1-5; 8 bases are a match to TRBD1. Germline V gene sequence: CDR1 SNHLY, CDR2 FYNNEI. V trimming: 4 bases; J trimming: 5 bases; junction bases outside the gene matches: 10. The CDR3 is made up of 16 amino acids. CDR3 amino acids: CASSVNEQGGDQPQHF. For the CDR3, the DNA is TGTGCCAGCAGTGTAAATGAACAGGGGGGGGATCAGCCCCAGCATTTT.

CDR3 nucleotide sequence: TGTGCCAGCAGCCGATCCAGCGGGGGGGTCAATGAGCAGTTCTTC. This gives the protein CASSRSSGGVNEQFF. The chain joins TRBV5-6 to TRBJ2-1; 10 bases fit TRBD2. V gave up 4 bases and J gave up 6 bases; unmatched junction bases: 7. CDR3 size: 15 residues. The V gene's germline CDR1 is SGHDT and CDR2 YYEEEE.

The CDR3 DNA is TGTGCCAGCAGTGAACAGGGCGCCGGCAAGCAGTACTTC. Encoded protein: CASSEQGAGKQYF. This rearrangement joins TRBV2 to TRBJ2-7, with D perhaps matching TRBD1 (5 bases). V lost 2 bases, J lost 8 bases, and 13 bases lay in between. Germline V CDR1 and CDR2: SNHLY, FYNNEI. The CDR3 loop spans 13 amino acids. The full variable domain, rest sourced from reference TRBV2 and TRBJ2-7, is EPEVTQTPSHQVTQMGQEVILRCVPISNHLYFYWYRQILGQKVEFLVSFYNNEISEKSEIFDDQFSVERPDGSNFTLKIRSTKLEDSAMYFCASSEQGAGKQYFGPGTRLTVT.

This clone was observed a few times. Other DNA sequences in the same sample also yield this CDR3. The chain uses TRBV2 and TRBJ1-1, with D unresolved. Germline V gene sequence: CDR1 SNHLY, CDR2 FYNNEI. The CDR3 extends over 13 amino acids. The V and J ends lost 7 bases and 1 base respectively, with 10 bases between them. The CDR3 region has the DNA TGTGCCAGCACCCTTGAGGGGAACACTGAAGCTTTCTTT. It specifies CASTLEGNTEAFF.

The chain carries TRBV2 and TRBJ1-4; 9 bases align to TRBD1. CDR3 size: 14 residues. In germline, CDR1 is SNHLY, CDR2 FYNNEI. V trimming: 8 bases; J trimming: 5 bases; junction bases outside the gene matches: 6. In nucleotides, the CDR3 is TGTGCCAGCGCTGACAGGGGGTCGAATGAAAAACTGTTTTTT. Its translation: CASADRGSNEKLFF.

The J gene is TRBJ2-5, the V gene TRBV6-5; D may be TRBD2 (6 bases). The CDR3 sequence is 13 residues long. Germline V gene sequence: CDR1 MNHEY, CDR2 SVGAGI. Between the trimmed V and J ends, which lost 8 bases and 1 base, there was a span of 11 bases. As DNA, the CDR3 is TGTGCCAGCGCGGGGCGCGTCCAAGAGACCCAGTACTTC. Amino acids: CASAGRVQETQYF.

The chain recombines TRBV19 with TRBJ1-1; possibly TRBD1 for D (6 bases). This CDR3 comprises 11 residues. The germline CDR1 and CDR2 sequences are LNHDA and SQIVND (reference sequence). Trimming removed 9 bases from V and 6 bases from J, with 11 bases in between. CDR3 amino acids: CASGTWAEAFF. The CDR3 coding sequence is TGTGCCAGCGGGACATGGGCTGAAGCTTTCTTT.

The V and J genes are TRBV7-3 and TRBJ2-3; 7 positions agree with TRBD2. V lost 5 bases to trimming and J lost 4 bases; unmatched junction nucleotides: 6. The CDR3 loop spans 14 amino acids. CDR1 is SGHTA, CDR2 FQGTGA, per germline. The CDR3 DNA reads as TGTGCCAGCAGCCCCGGACTAGGCCCAGATACGCAGTATTTT. Translation gives CASSPGLGPDTQYF. Variable domain in full (rest from reference TRBV7-3 and TRBJ2-3): GAGVSQTPSNKVTEKGKYVELRCDPISGHTALYWYRQSLGQGPEFLIYFQGTGAADDSGLPNDRFFAVRPEGSVSTLKIQRTERGDSAVYLCASSPGLGPDTQYFGPGTRLTVL.

The chain carries TRBV7-6 and TRBJ1-1, with 8 bases identical to TRBD1. J lost 0 bases, V lost 5 bases, and 5 bases had no gene match. CDR3 length: 15 residues. CDR1 is SGHVS, CDR2 FNYEAQ, per germline. CDR3 DNA: TGTGCCAGCAGCCTAGGGACAGGTATGAACACTGAAGCTTTCTTT. It is translated as CASSLGTGMNTEAFF.

This chain joins TRBV10-3 and TRBJ1-1; weak D call: TRBD1 (5 bases). Per the germline V gene, CDR1 is ENHRY and CDR2 is SYGVKD. Trimming shortened V by 6 bases and J by 1 base, and 12 bases separated the two germline ends. CDR3 length: 14 residues. This CDR3 reads CAISATETNTEAFF. CDR3 DNA: TGTGCCATCAGCGCGACAGAGACGAACACTGAAGCTTTCTTT.

The chain employs TRBV6-4 and TRBJ1-6; 8 bases align to TRBD1. J gave up 10 bases and V 5 bases, and 10 bases lay outside the gene matches. This CDR3 spans 15 amino acids. The germline V gene encodes CDR1 MRHNA and CDR2 SNTAGT. This CDR3 reads CASSRGRGLGSPLHF. Here the CDR3 DNA reads TGTGCCAGCAGTCGTGGCAGGGGGCTAGGGTCACCCCTCCACTTT.

This clone was seen more than once but under ten times. The V and J genes are TRBV2 and TRBJ2-5, with D hard to call. Germline CDR1 SNHLY, CDR2 FYNNEI. Trimming shortened V by 10 bases and J by 5 bases, and 14 bases separated the two germline ends. The CDR3 is 12 amino acids. CDR3 DNA: TGTGCCACATCTCTTTCTGCGGAGACCCAGTACTTC. As protein: CATSLSAETQYF.

CDR3 in DNA: TGTGCCAGCAGCTTGGGCGGTCTAAGGGACAGTGAGCAGTTCTTC. Translating gives CASSLGGLRDSEQFF. The rearrangement uses TRBV5-4 and TRBJ2-1; the match to TRBD1 covers 7 bases. This CDR3 has 15 residues. Germline V gene lookup returns CDR1 SGHNT and CDR2 YYREEE (reference sequence). V gave up 0 bases and J gave up 9 bases; unmatched junction bases: 9.

This chain uses TRBV5-1 with TRBJ1-3, with D maybe TRBD1 (5 bases). Trimming shortened V by 4 bases and J by 9 bases, and 14 bases separated the two germline ends. The CDR3 extends over 13 amino acids. CDR1 and CDR2 (germline): SGHRS, YFSETQ. The CDR3 region has the DNA TGCGCCAGCAGCCCCCTGGGGGGTGGCACCATATATTTT. Residues: CASSPLGGGTIYF.

The J gene is TRBJ1-2, the V gene TRBV5-5; maybe TRBD1 (5 bases). The V gene's germline CDR1 is SGHKS and CDR2 YYEKEE (reference sequence). Trimming stripped 4 bases from V and 4 bases from J, with 20 bases between. This CDR3 has 16 residues. The CDR3 sequence: CASSPRAGRGSYGYTF. The CDR3 nucleotides are TGTGCCAGCAGCCCTCGCGCCGGGAGGGGATCCTATGGCTACACCTTC.

The chain recombines TRBV6-6 with TRBJ1-1; TRBD1 aligns across 12 bases. CDR1 is MNHNY, CDR2 SVGAGI, per germline (reference sequence). The trim removed 10 bases at V and 0 bases at J, leaving 9 bases unmatched. CDR3 size: 16 residues. CDR3 loop: CATHKGQGAVNTEAFF. The CDR3 DNA reads TGTGCCACCCATAAGGGACAGGGGGCTGTGAACACTGAAGCTTTCTTT.

The V call is TRBV7-6, the J call TRBJ1-3; no clear D gene. Germline V CDR1 and CDR2: SGHVS, FNYEAQ. Between the trimmed V and J ends, which lost 5 bases and 0 bases, there was a span of 11 bases. The CDR3 has 15 amino acids. This chain's CDR3 is CASSPGMSSGNTIYF. In nucleotides, the CDR3 is TGTGCCAGCAGCCCCGGGATGAGCTCTGGAAACACCATATATTTT.

This clone occurred once. The chain employs TRBV7-9 and TRBJ2-2, with no clear D. CDR1 and CDR2 from the germline V gene are SEHNR and FQNEAQ (reference sequence). The germline V and J ends were trimmed by 5 bases and 2 bases, with 15 bases remaining between them. The CDR3 spans 16 residues. The chain's CDR3 is CASSPNPISNTGELFF. CDR3 DNA sequence: TGTGCCAGCAGCCCGAACCCTATATCCAACACCGGGGAGCTGTTTTTT.

The chain joins TRBV9 to TRBJ2-5; 9 bases fit TRBD2. Germline CDR1 and CDR2: SGDLS and YYNGEE. The CDR3 length is 15 residues. Trimming removed 0 bases from V and 2 bases from J; junction bases left unmatched: 2. CDR3: CASSVASGEQETQYF. Here the CDR3 DNA reads TGTGCCAGCAGCGTAGCTAGCGGGGAGCAAGAGACCCAGTACTTC.

This clone was observed a few times. Here the CDR3 reads CASSLRDRRYEQYF. In nucleotides, the CDR3 is TGTGCCAGCAGCTTGCGAGACAGAAGGTACGAGCAGTACTTC. This rearrangement joins TRBV5-6 to TRBJ2-7, with D maybe TRBD1 (5 bases). V lost 1 base and J 4 bases, leaving 12 bases between the germline ends. CDR3 size: 14 residues. Germline V gives CDR1 SGHDT, CDR2 YYEEEE.